Here is one T cell receptor beta chain with its context. Its target is not known. The sample comes from a study of blood T cells in healthy people across ages. Study results and caveats: Estimates drawn from one million T cells were deemed to understate diversity. The CMV status of each donor remained undetermined, and this could have confounded shifts in expanded clonotypes.

Researchers isolated at least 7 million PBMCs per sample. CDR3 length equals 16 residues. Germline V lookup: CDR1 DFQATT, CDR2 SNEGSKA (reference sequence). The ends lost 1 base at V and 4 bases at J; junction bases unmatched: 10. With a J-beta primer mix and a sample-barcoded 5' primer, a second PCR ran about 7 to 12 cycles. The study obtained at least 2.5 million CDR3-containing paired-end reads from every sample. MiXCR was run by TCRdb on the 5' RACE reads, yielding one entry per CDR3 protein. The table includes about 600,000 distinct CDR3 sequences, more than 45% detected once. The sequencing input was blood. The chain has TRBV20-1 and TRBJ2-1, with TRBD2 identical over 7 bases. The source is a man at least 80 years old in good health. The CDR3, as DNA: TGCAGTGCTAGAGGGGGCTGGGCGGGAGCTTACAATGAGCAGTTCTTC. Protein product: CSARGGWAGAYNEQFF.